The T cell receptor beta chain under discussion was sequenced for a study of T cells expressing NK-cell markers. The cDNA for TCR beta came from 5'RACE template switching with UMIs. TCRdb reprocessed the 5' RACE reads, keeping one entry per CDR3 protein, no DNA. The table lists 500,000 to 700,000 distinct CDR3 sequences. Study-wide points: A handful of donors likewise had their CD3+CD56-NKG2C+ fraction led by these clonotypes.

This CDR3 contains 14 residues. Germline CDR1 reads MNHEY; CDR2 reads SVGEGT. As for this clonotype: The antigen is unknown.

What was sequenced was blood T cells: a sorted CD56 or NKG2C T cell subset, CD4+ or CD8+ T cells, or bulk PBMC T cells (not recorded which). The chain has TRBV6-2 or TRBV6-3 and TRBJ1-5. This TCR came from a man aged 18 to 29 in good health. The CDR3 here is CASSTLGTLGPQHF.